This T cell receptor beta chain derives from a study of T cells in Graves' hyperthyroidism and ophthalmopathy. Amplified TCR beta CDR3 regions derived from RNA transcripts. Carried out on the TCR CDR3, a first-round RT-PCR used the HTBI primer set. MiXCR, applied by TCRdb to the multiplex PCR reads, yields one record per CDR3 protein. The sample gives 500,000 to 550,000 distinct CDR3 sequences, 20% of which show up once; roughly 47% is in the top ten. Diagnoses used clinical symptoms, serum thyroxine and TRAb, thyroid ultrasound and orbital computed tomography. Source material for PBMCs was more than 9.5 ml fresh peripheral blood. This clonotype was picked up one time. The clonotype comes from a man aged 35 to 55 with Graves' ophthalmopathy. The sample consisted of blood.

CDR3 sequence (DNA): TGTGCCAGCAGCGCAGGGCTGGCTAGCGGGGTAACCGGGGAGCTGTTTTTT. Residues: CASSAGLASGVTGELFF. This sequence joins TRBV9 and TRBJ2-2; 9 nucleotides match TRBD2. The ends lost 3 bases at V and 5 bases at J; junction bases unmatched: 11. CDR3 length equals 17 residues. CDR1 and CDR2 (germline): SGDLS, YYNGEE.